A selection of T cell receptor beta chains follows, all from one sample in a study of blood T cell repertoires in COVID-19. Profiled with immunoSEQ multiplex PCR; TCRdb holds only in-frame clones, not every one. The sample consists of roughly 130,000 clones, about four fifths of them appearing once. The sample taken for sequencing was peripheral blood. These receptors came from a middle-aged man with active or convalescent COVID-19. The CDR3 runs from the conserved cysteine through the conserved F or W. Fields, in order: clone size, V gene, D gene, J gene, CDR3 length, CDR3 DNA, CDR3 protein. The D gene is left open where the match is weak. Rows may omit the clone size; those that give it use once, few, many or a size class.

abundance: .; v_gene: TRBV27; d_gene: TRBD1; j_gene: TRBJ1-6; len: 12; CDR3nt: TGTGCCAGCAGTCAACAGGGGGTTCTCCTCCACTTT; CDR3aa: CASSQQGVLLHF
abundance: .; v_gene: TRBV19; d_gene: .; j_gene: TRBJ1-5; len: 13; CDR3nt: TGTGCCAGTAGTATAGATTATAATCAGCCCCAGCATTTT; CDR3aa: CASSIDYNQPQHF
abundance: .; v_gene: TRBV5-1; d_gene: TRBD1; j_gene: TRBJ2-2; len: 15; CDR3nt: TGCGCCAGCAGGTCAACAGGGGGCGCGTCCGGGGAGCTGTTTTTT; CDR3aa: CASRSTGGASGELFF
abundance: .; v_gene: TRBV11-2; d_gene: .; j_gene: TRBJ1-5; len: 13; CDR3nt: TGTGCCAGCAGCTTTCGACAGTTACAGCCCCAGCATTTT; CDR3aa: CASSFRQLQPQHF
abundance: .; v_gene: TRBV18; d_gene: .; j_gene: TRBJ2-5; len: 12; CDR3nt: TGTGCCAGCTCACGTCCAGCGGAGACCCAGTACTTC; CDR3aa: CASSRPAETQYF
abundance: few; v_gene: TRBV5-1; d_gene: .; j_gene: TRBJ2-7; len: 14; CDR3nt: TGCGCCAGCAGCTTGGCCGCAGGGCACTACGAGCAGTACTTC; CDR3aa: CASSLAAGHYEQYF
abundance: .; v_gene: TRBV5-6; d_gene: .; j_gene: TRBJ2-2; len: 15; CDR3nt: TGTGCCAGCAGCATGACAGGTGGGAACACCGGGGAGCTGTTTTTT; CDR3aa: CASSMTGGNTGELFF
abundance: .; v_gene: TRBV24-1; d_gene: .; j_gene: TRBJ2-3; len: 13; CDR3nt: TGTGCCACCAGTGATGGGCCGTCGGATACGCAGTATTTT; CDR3aa: CATSDGPSDTQYF
abundance: many; v_gene: TRBV5-1; d_gene: TRBD1; j_gene: TRBJ2-7; len: 15; CDR3nt: TGCGCCAGCACCTTCGGCGGGACAGGGGTCTACGAGCAGTACTTC; CDR3aa: CASTFGGTGVYEQYF
abundance: .; v_gene: TRBV28; d_gene: TRBD2; j_gene: TRBJ2-2; len: 16; CDR3nt: TGTGCCAGCAGTGCCCATAGCGGGGGGATTGCCGGGGAGCTGTTTTTT; CDR3aa: CASSAHSGGIAGELFF
abundance: .; v_gene: TRBV7-2; d_gene: .; j_gene: TRBJ2-3; len: 14; CDR3nt: TGTGCCAGCAGCTTGCCGGCGGGCGCAGATACGCAGTATTTT; CDR3aa: CASSLPAGADTQYF
abundance: .; v_gene: TRBV19; d_gene: .; j_gene: TRBJ2-1; len: 15; CDR3nt: TGTGCCAGTACCGCAATAGTTGGGGCGGGAAATGAGCAGTTCTTC; CDR3aa: CASTAIVGAGNEQFF
abundance: .; v_gene: TRBV7-9; d_gene: TRBD1; j_gene: TRBJ1-3; len: 15; CDR3nt: TGTGCCAGCAGCTCGCTGACAGGGAGCGGAAACACCATATATTTT; CDR3aa: CASSSLTGSGNTIYF
abundance: .; v_gene: TRBV5-1; d_gene: .; j_gene: TRBJ2-5; len: 14; CDR3nt: TGCGCCAGCAGCTTGGCCGGGCAGGGGGAGACCCAGTACTTC; CDR3aa: CASSLAGQGETQYF
abundance: .; v_gene: TRBV7-2; d_gene: .; j_gene: TRBJ1-5; len: 13; CDR3nt: TGTGCCAGCAGCTCACAGGGCTGGCAGCCCCAGCATTTT; CDR3aa: CASSSQGWQPQHF
abundance: .; v_gene: TRBV29-1; d_gene: TRBD1; j_gene: TRBJ1-1; len: 13; CDR3nt: TGCAGCGCCGCAGGACAGGAGAACACTGAAGCTTTCTTT; CDR3aa: CSAAGQENTEAFF
abundance: .; v_gene: TRBV12-3/TRBV12-4; d_gene: TRBD1; j_gene: TRBJ2-7; len: 13; CDR3nt: TGTGCCAGCAGTCGGGACAGGGGGCTCGAGCAGTACTTC; CDR3aa: CASSRDRGLEQYF
abundance: .; v_gene: TRBV29-1; d_gene: .; j_gene: TRBJ1-3; len: 12; CDR3nt: TGCAGCGTTGTGGCAACTGGAAACACCATATATTTT; CDR3aa: CSVVATGNTIYF
abundance: .; v_gene: TRBV12-3/TRBV12-4; d_gene: TRBD1; j_gene: TRBJ2-7; len: 13; CDR3nt: TGTGCCAGCACCCCAGGGGGCTCCTACGAGCAGTACTTC; CDR3aa: CASTPGGSYEQYF
abundance: .; v_gene: TRBV4-3; d_gene: .; j_gene: TRBJ1-1; len: 15; CDR3nt: TGCGCCAGCAGCCGAGTGCCAGGGGCCTACACTGAAGCTTTCTTT; CDR3aa: CASSRVPGAYTEAFF
abundance: once; v_gene: TRBV5-4; d_gene: TRBD1; j_gene: TRBJ1-5; len: 15; CDR3nt: TGTGCCAGCAGCACCGGGACAGGGGGCAATCAGCCCCAGCATTTT; CDR3aa: CASSTGTGGNQPQHF
abundance: .; v_gene: TRBV12-5; d_gene: TRBD1; j_gene: TRBJ1-2; len: 14; CDR3nt: TGTGCTAGTGGTTTGTTAGGGGGCCTCGATGGCTACACCTTC; CDR3aa: CASGLLGGLDGYTF
abundance: .; v_gene: TRBV4-3; d_gene: TRBD1; j_gene: TRBJ2-7; len: 15; CDR3nt: TGCGCCAGCAGCCAATCCGGGACAGATCCCTACGAGCAGTACTTC; CDR3aa: CASSQSGTDPYEQYF
abundance: few; v_gene: TRBV19; d_gene: TRBD1; j_gene: TRBJ1-2; len: 15; CDR3nt: TGTGCCAGTAGTACTGGGACAGGGACCAACTATGGCTACACCTTC; CDR3aa: CASSTGTGTNYGYTF
abundance: .; v_gene: TRBV19; d_gene: .; j_gene: TRBJ1-4; len: 14; CDR3nt: TGTGCCAGTAGTGCCCAGGGGATTAATGAAAAACTGTTTTTT; CDR3aa: CASSAQGINEKLFF
abundance: .; v_gene: TRBV19; d_gene: .; j_gene: TRBJ1-5; len: 14; CDR3nt: TGTGCCAGTAGTAACTGGGGGCAGGGTCAGCCCCAGCATTTT; CDR3aa: CASSNWGQGQPQHF
abundance: .; v_gene: TRBV4-1; d_gene: .; j_gene: TRBJ2-1; len: 17; CDR3nt: TGCGCCAGCAGCCCCGCCCTGTTGCAGGGGCGCAGGTATGAGCAGTTCTTC; CDR3aa: CASSPALLQGRRYEQFF
abundance: .; v_gene: TRBV6-5; d_gene: TRBD1; j_gene: TRBJ1-6; len: 15; CDR3nt: TGTGCCAGCAGTTCGACAGGGGGCATTAATTCACCCCTCCACTTT; CDR3aa: CASSSTGGINSPLHF
abundance: .; v_gene: TRBV12-3/TRBV12-4; d_gene: .; j_gene: TRBJ2-6; len: 13; CDR3nt: TGTGCCTTGGGCAGCTCTGGGGCCAACGTCCTGACTTTC; CDR3aa: CALGSSGANVLTF
abundance: once; v_gene: TRBV2; d_gene: .; j_gene: TRBJ2-5; len: 14; CDR3nt: TGTGCCAGCAGCGGGTCCCAAGTCAAAGAGACCCAGTACTTC; CDR3aa: CASSGSQVKETQYF
abundance: .; v_gene: TRBV24-1; d_gene: .; j_gene: TRBJ2-1; len: 14; CDR3nt: TGTGCCATCGACCAGACAATGTCCTACAATGAGCAGTTCTTC; CDR3aa: CAIDQTMSYNEQFF
abundance: .; v_gene: TRBV5-1; d_gene: TRBD2; j_gene: TRBJ2-3; len: 17; CDR3nt: TGCGCCAGCAGCTTGGAAGCTGGCGGGGGGGCGAGGGGTACGCAGTATTTT; CDR3aa: CASSLEAGGGARGTQYF
abundance: once; v_gene: TRBV7-3; d_gene: .; j_gene: TRBJ2-2; len: 11; CDR3nt: TGTGCCAGCTCCCGTTCCGGGGAGCTGTTTTTT; CDR3aa: CASSRSGELFF
abundance: .; v_gene: TRBV30; d_gene: .; j_gene: TRBJ1-6; len: 12; CDR3nt: TGTGCCTGGAGCGACACGAATTCACCCCTCCACTTT; CDR3aa: CAWSDTNSPLHF
abundance: .; v_gene: TRBV6-5; d_gene: TRBD1; j_gene: TRBJ2-7; len: 14; CDR3nt: TGTGCCAGCAGTTTACAAACAGGGGCGAACGAGCAGTACTTC; CDR3aa: CASSLQTGANEQYF
abundance: .; v_gene: TRBV6-5; d_gene: .; j_gene: TRBJ1-6; len: 14; CDR3nt: TGTGCCAGCAGTCGACAGGTGTTTGATTCACCCCTCCACTTT; CDR3aa: CASSRQVFDSPLHF
abundance: .; v_gene: TRBV24-1; d_gene: .; j_gene: TRBJ1-5; len: 15; CDR3nt: TGTGCCACCAGTGAAGGGAGAAGGGCGAATCAGCCCCAGCATTTT; CDR3aa: CATSEGRRANQPQHF
abundance: .; v_gene: TRBV10-1; d_gene: .; j_gene: TRBJ1-1; len: 13; CDR3nt: TGCGCCAGCAGTGAAGGGGACACCGTGGCGGCTTTCTTT; CDR3aa: CASSEGDTVAAFF
abundance: .; v_gene: TRBV9; d_gene: .; j_gene: TRBJ2-2; len: 14; CDR3nt: TGTGCCAGCAGTCTTAAAGGGGGCACCGGGGAGCTGTTTTTT; CDR3aa: CASSLKGGTGELFF
abundance: .; v_gene: TRBV18; d_gene: TRBD1; j_gene: TRBJ2-2; len: 17; CDR3nt: TGTGCCAGCTCACCACCGGGGGGACAGGGGAACACCGGGGAGCTGTTTTTT; CDR3aa: CASSPPGGQGNTGELFF
abundance: once; v_gene: TRBV7-9; d_gene: .; j_gene: TRBJ1-6; len: 15; CDR3nt: TGTGCCAGCAGCTTACCAGGGATGGATAATTCACCCCTCCACTTT; CDR3aa: CASSLPGMDNSPLHF
abundance: once; v_gene: TRBV25-1; d_gene: .; j_gene: TRBJ2-7; len: 16; CDR3nt: TGTGCCAGCAGTGACTCAGCCAGGAGGGGACCCTACGAGCAGTACTTC; CDR3aa: CASSDSARRGPYEQYF
abundance: .; v_gene: TRBV24-1; d_gene: .; j_gene: TRBJ2-5; len: 13; CDR3nt: TGTGCCACCAGTGCGGCAGGGGCAGAGACCCAGTACTTC; CDR3aa: CATSAAGAETQYF
abundance: .; v_gene: TRBV5-1; d_gene: .; j_gene: TRBJ1-1; len: 16; CDR3nt: TGCGCCAGCAGCTTGGAGGGGGGGCGAAGGAACACTGAAGCTTTCTTT; CDR3aa: CASSLEGGRRNTEAFF
abundance: .; v_gene: TRBV2; d_gene: TRBD1; j_gene: TRBJ1-2; len: 14; CDR3nt: TGTGCCAGCAGCGCCGGGACAGCCTATGCTGGCTACACCTTC; CDR3aa: CASSAGTAYAGYTF
abundance: .; v_gene: TRBV10-3; d_gene: .; j_gene: TRBJ2-5; len: 15; CDR3nt: TGTGCCATCAGTGAATCGGGGGGCCCTCAAGAGACCCAGTACTTC; CDR3aa: CAISESGGPQETQYF
abundance: .; v_gene: TRBV6-5; d_gene: TRBD2; j_gene: TRBJ2-1; len: 15; CDR3nt: TGTGCCAGCATCGAACTGACTAGCGGGTACAATGAGCAGTTCTTC; CDR3aa: CASIELTSGYNEQFF
abundance: .; v_gene: TRBV24-1; d_gene: .; j_gene: TRBJ1-6; len: 14; CDR3nt: TGTGCCCACCACCGGGGCAGGGGTACTTCACCCCTCCACTTT; CDR3aa: CAHHRGRGTSPLHF
abundance: .; v_gene: TRBV6-1; d_gene: .; j_gene: TRBJ2-7; len: 16; CDR3nt: TGTGCCAGCAGTGAGAGTTGGACACCAAGCTCCTACGAGCAGTACTTC; CDR3aa: CASSESWTPSSYEQYF
abundance: .; v_gene: TRBV19; d_gene: TRBD1; j_gene: TRBJ2-1; len: 12; CDR3nt: TGTGCCAGTAGAGACAGGGGGCGAGTCGCCTTCTTC; CDR3aa: CASRDRGRVAFF
abundance: .; v_gene: TRBV6-5; d_gene: .; j_gene: TRBJ2-1; len: 14; CDR3nt: TGTGCCAGCATCTCCCAGCGACCACTCAATGAGCAGTTCTTC; CDR3aa: CASISQRPLNEQFF
abundance: .; v_gene: TRBV3-1/TRBV3-2; d_gene: TRBD1; j_gene: TRBJ1-2; len: 15; CDR3nt: TGTGCCAGCAGCCAAGGTTTACAGGGGACACGTGGCTACACCTTC; CDR3aa: CASSQGLQGTRGYTF
abundance: .; v_gene: TRBV5-1; d_gene: .; j_gene: TRBJ2-2; len: 15; CDR3nt: TGCGCCAGCAGCTTGGTTCCACTGAACACCGGGGAGCTGTTTTTT; CDR3aa: CASSLVPLNTGELFF
abundance: .; v_gene: TRBV18; d_gene: TRBD1; j_gene: TRBJ1-6; len: 15; CDR3nt: TGTGCCAGCTCACTGACAGGGCAATATAATTCACCCCTCCACTTT; CDR3aa: CASSLTGQYNSPLHF